This T cell receptor beta chain is drawn from a study of OX40 agonist ivuxolimab in advanced cancers. Regarding the study in general: Ivuxolimab was a fully human IgG2 agonistic monoclonal antibody targeting the costimulatory receptor OX40 (CD134). The paper reports the monotherapy dose-escalation portion (N of about 50 patients) of the phase I ivuxolimab trial. Peripheral TCRbeta sequencing aimed to test whether ivuxolimab altered TCR sequence diversity and caused clonal T-cell expansion. Prior anti-PD-1, anti-PD-L1 or anti-CTLA-4 therapy was permitted, and checkpoint inhibitors had been received by roughly 42% of dose-escalation patients. Of the 52 patients in dose escalation, 19 had hepatocellular carcinoma, about 15 had melanoma, 9 had renal cell carcinoma and 9 had head and neck cancer. Partial responses occurred in three dose-escalation patients: two with cutaneous melanoma and one with hepatocellular carcinoma. Intravenous ivuxolimab was administered to patients every 2 weeks at six dose levels: 0.01, 0.1, 0.3, 1.5, 3 and 10 mg/kg. In the dose-escalation cohort, 70% to 85% of patients were male, and the mean age was 60 years with a range of about 20 to 80. Results the study describes overall, beyond this receptor: After ivuxolimab, expanded clones were on average more numerous among CD8+ T cells than among CD4+ T cells. In the 0.1-3.0 mg/kg groups, partial responders had among the lowest normalized peripheral clonal expansion, particularly in CD8+ T cells. The antigen specificity of the clonally expanded peripheral T cells was not determined. Clonal expansion of both CD4+ and CD8+ blood T cells was observed from baseline to week 6 at doses 0.1 to 3.0 mg/kg. Low levels of normalized T-cell clonal expansion were also seen in some patients who did not respond.

With regard to this clone: It lacks a known antigen. Within one base of it there is no much larger clone, and no base qualities were kept.

Patients with autoimmune disease history or receiving systemic immunosuppression were excluded from the trial. Peripheral blood for TCR sequencing was collected from all dose cohorts at baseline, on cycle 4 day 1, and on cycle 7 day 1. Samples came from an open-label, multicenter, first-in-human phase I dose-escalation trial of ivuxolimab. Adults with locally advanced or metastatic head and neck squamous cell, hepatocellular, melanoma or renal cell carcinoma were enrolled in the trial. Before TCR sequencing, CD4+ T cells and CD8+ T cells were sorted from peripheral blood as separate populations. V loses 5 bases, J loses 2 bases, and the germline ends lie 9 bases apart. From cysteine to phenylalanine, the CDR3 is 14 amino acids long. Here the CDR3 DNA is all that survives: 42 bases in frame from base 1. For CDR1 and CDR2, the germline V gene (reference sequence) lists SEHNR and FQNEAQ. Genomic DNA was isolated from the sorted cells so that the TCRbeta CDR3 region could be sequenced. The immunoSEQ Assay was used for sequencing of TCRbeta CDR3 regions. TCRdb holds this immuneACCESS table with in-frame rearrangements only. Some clones are missing; in checked studies, unresolved V genes explain under half, and the rest has no known cause. The sample table contains over 80,000 clones; only one count was recorded for 70% to 90% of them. Jointly, the top ten make up around 5.5% of the sample.

This TCR derives from an adult with an advanced solid tumor such as melanoma, head and neck, liver or kidney cancer. The receptor chain draws on TRBV7-9 and TRBJ2-2; the D segment may tentatively be TRBD1 or TRBD2, each giving 5 matched bases. The material sequenced was CD4+ or CD8+ T cells sorted from blood, taken in a trial of the OX40 agonist ivuxolimab. The nucleotides read TGTGCCAGCAGCCGGGACCTAAACACCGGGGAGCTGTTTTTT. It codes for CASSRDLNTGELFF.